This T cell receptor (beta chain) was documented in a study of cytomegalovirus exposure and HLA in healthy donors (dated by TCRdb to about 2017). Looking at the study overall: According to an earlier analysis of a few hundred of the donors, some 170 million T cells yielded 100 million or so unique TCR beta sequences and about 300 Gb of sequence data. An early release that covered more than 550 HLA-typed donors contained about 300 gigabases of sequencing data and around 80 million unique TCR sequences. Among the roughly 430 genotyped donors, around 81% belonged to the genetic ancestry cluster associated with self-reported Caucasian donors. The study was designed to test whether signatures of past pathogen exposure could be identified by cataloging public T cell receptors. Using immunosequencing, the study profiled T cell repertoires from 500 to 800 subjects and related those repertoires to cytomegalovirus serostatus. A separate validation cohort of roughly 130 different subjects was used in addition to the roughly 720-subject first cohort. To predict cytomegalovirus infection status, the study combined high-throughput TCR immunosequencing, statistical association of individual TCRs with disease status, and machine learning. In a later analysis, previously published TCR beta repertoires from several hundred donors were re-analyzed and high-resolution HLA genotyping was added so that TCR occurrence patterns could be studied. The later analysis used no new phenotypic data to find candidate immune exposures, relying instead on TCR beta sequences and their occurrence across donors. An earlier analysis of some 500 of the donors applied high-throughput TCR beta sequencing to assess whether each TCR beta V gene segment acted as functional or pseudogenic. Donor age, sex, ethnicity and CMV serostatus were compiled together with the repertoire data. In a later genetic analysis, genome-wide SNP genotypes for about three fifths of the roughly 670 donors were used, and that subset was treated as a discovery cohort. All discovery cohort repertoires had been generated on a single sequencing platform. Both class I and class II loci were covered by HLA typing, at four-digit resolution. The number of typed donors differed by locus: roughly 629-640 for A, B, C, DRB1 and DQB1; about 520 for DQA1; approximately 600 for DPA1; and some 450 for DPB1. Several DR-DQ haplotypes were treated as single units for association and clustering because of strong linkage in the cohort. Among some 410 genotyped donors of the cohort, an average of roughly 240,000 unique TCR beta nucleotide sequences were sequenced per donor, about a sixth of them non-productive.

CDR1 GTSNPN and CDR2 SVGIG were looked up in the germline V gene (reference sequence). Spanning cysteine to phenylalanine, the CDR3 consists of 16 amino acids. Here the CDR3 DNA is all that survives: 48 bases in frame from base 1. V loses 2 bases of germline sequence and J loses 0 bases, and the interval between the two ends is 14 bases. Broader findings and caveats from the paper: Only TCR beta chains were sequenced in this cohort, and the absence of alpha or paired-chain data limited detectable features. In a later analysis, several top co-occurrence clusters were reported to appear linked to parvovirus B19, influenza, CMV and Epstein-Barr virus. Presence/absence analyses assumed roughly uniform sequencing depth across donors, an assumption that may not hold. A few of the identified cytomegalovirus-associated TCR beta chains were confirmed in vitro to be specific for cytomegalovirus antigens. Because counts were too low, seventeen rarely observed V segments, including chromosome 9 orphons, were left out of the earlier analysis of 587 of the donors. The classifier was reported to diagnose cytomegalovirus status with high specificity and sensitivity in both the original cohort and the validation cohort. Most CMV-associated TCR beta chains appeared to be HLA-restricted in a later analysis, and the HLA associations seemed to be driven largely by CMV exposure. A later analysis found that TCR association rates varied across HLA loci, with DRB1 alleles showing the most associated TCRs and HLA-C alleles the fewest. A later analysis associated approximately 17,000 TCR beta sequences with specific HLA alleles at a false discovery rate of 0.05. When HLA alleles, especially DR and DQ, strongly co-occurred, TCR associations were difficult to assign to individual alleles. In a later genetic analysis, a missense DCLRE1C variant was associated with V-gene and J-gene trimming of TCR beta chains, and the association was replicated in an independent cohort. Because HLA typing was unavailable for some donors at each locus, only the typed subset was used in association tests. A group of highly shared sequence variants was considered likely to be a technical artifact of the sequencing pipeline. The study listed 164 TCR beta chains as associated with cytomegalovirus. CMV serostatus was the only immune exposure information available for the cohort. A further reported finding was that TCR beta sequences accurately predicted the HLA-A and HLA-B alleles for most subjects in the first cohort. Some IMGT-functional V segments, including TRBV6-2 and TRBV6-3, could not be told apart with the 87-base-pair reads, so those segments were excluded. The authors suggested that the approach could potentially be extended to other disease states and immunological phenotypes. In an earlier analysis of 587 of the donors, most TCR beta V segments appeared in productive rearrangements about 90% or about 30% of the time, broadly matching IMGT annotations. In a later analysis, HLA-associated TCR beta chains showed more clonal expansion and lower generation probabilities than non-associated chains that were equally common. Linkage disequilibrium might explain the correlated functional status among segregating V segments, but an unknown experimental factor could not be ruled out. In a later genetic analysis, fewer N-insertions in productive TCRs were reported among donors in an Asian-associated ancestry cluster than the roughly 700-donor mean. While some public TCRs were present in many individuals, most TCR sequences turned up only very rarely across donors.

Library creation used the immunoSEQ multiplex PCR assay. The multiplex PCR relied on a mix of 60 forward primers for TCR Vbeta segments and 13 reverse primers for TCR Jbeta segments. The CDR3 region of rearranged TCR beta genes was amplified from genomic DNA by a multiplex PCR assay. Amplified TCR beta libraries were sequenced as 87-base-pair reads on the Illumina HiSeq System. In the authors' own workflow: A later analysis counted 65 million to 90 million unique TCR beta chains across the 670 or so repertoires, and 10 million to 11 million of these chains were shared by at least two donors. Raw reads were error-corrected and collapsed into unique sequences with a nearest-neighbor algorithm that merged closely related sequences to remove PCR and sequencing errors. Alignment of CDR3 sequences to IMGT reference sequences was used to assign V, D and J gene segments. For a sequence to be retained, a match of at least six nucleotides to both a V gene segment and a J gene segment was required. A rearrangement was called productive if the CDR3 had no stop codons and remained in frame with V and J, and every other rearrangement was called non-productive. Following IMGT convention, CDR3 was defined as the stretch from the second conserved V-encoded cysteine to the conserved J-encoded phenylalanine. The earlier analysis of fewer than 750 of the donors excluded sequences that lacked an unambiguous match to a single V gene segment. In an earlier analysis of roughly 600 of the donors, a V segment was called functional when productive rearrangements were above 56.7%, and segregating when the standard deviation between donors exceeded 5%. A statistical classification framework was built for diagnosing cytomegalovirus status from the catalog of TCR beta chain sequences. In a later analysis, TCR nucleotide sequences were compared against IMGT/GENE-DB human TR gene sequences so that V and J genes could be assigned. In a later analysis, CDR3 sequences and most-parsimonious VDJ recombination scenarios were assigned using the TCRdist pipeline. In a later analysis, every TCR beta chain was defined by the combination of its CDR3 amino acid sequence and its V-gene family, and reads without a unique V-gene family were dropped. A later analysis removed roughly 590 highly shared, low-generation-probability nucleotide sequences to deal with suspected cross-contamination and a sequencing artifact. In a later analysis, a clonal expansion index for each public chain was calculated from normalized within-repertoire ranks of inferred template counts. A later analysis computed generation probabilities with a VDJ recombination model fitted to out-of-frame rearrangements, and checked the results against IGoR. A later analysis scored TCR-TCR, TCR-HLA and TCR-CMV co-occurrence with hypergeometric tests, applying a repertoire-size bias correction to TCR pairs. A later analysis estimated false discovery rates by permuting HLA or CMV assignments 20 times. In a later analysis, co-occurring TCRs were grouped using DBSCAN, and TCRdist sequence similarity was added for clustering within HLA-allele-positive subsets. Repertoires with fewer than 30,000 or more than 120,000 public chains, plus five repertoires with anomalous nucleotide sharing, were excluded from co-occurrence clustering. TCRdb took over this immuneACCESS table, retaining in-frame rearrangements with V and J assigned. Such tables are incomplete; in checked studies, under half of the missing clones stem from an unresolved V gene, and the remainder is unexplained. Clone size and the V and J calls come from that table; the DNA yielded D and trimming. The sample includes over 150,000 clones, with 80% observed a single time. The ten largest clones capture 9.5% to 15% of the sample.

Details on this clone: There is no known antigen for this receptor. Per-nucleotide qualities are absent, and no much larger clonotype sits a single base away.

In total, fewer than 750 healthy bone marrow donors made up the cohort. All cohort members were sampled while nominally healthy, although unrecorded immune exposures were likely present. The donor tested CMV seropositive and was one of the 289 seropositive cohort members. Every donor gave a peripheral blood sample, and the peripheral blood mononuclear cells from that sample were used for TCR beta sequencing. Genomic DNA was extracted from the blood cell samples with the Qiagen DNeasy Blood Extraction Kit. Sequenced input: PBMCs. In this chain, TRBV30 is recombined with TRBJ1-3, with the D segment identity uncertain. This clonotype was obtained from a young man in good health and CMV-seropositive. The CDR3 protein sequence reads: CAWSPEMLSSGNTIYF. In nucleotides, the sequence is TGTGCCTGGAGTCCGGAGATGTTAAGCTCTGGAAACACCATATATTTT.